A single T cell receptor (beta chain) is shown here with its context. Its target antigen remains unknown. The record has no base qualities; no much larger clone is one base away. The sample comes from a study of T cell responses to AZD1222 COVID-19 vaccine (TCRdb year 2021). Study-level background: AZD1222 recipients whose second dose came at about 4 weeks and those whose second dose came at about 12 weeks were combined into one group, since spike-specific TCR depth and breadth did not differ between the two schedules. TCR sequencing covered approximately 230 trial participants: some 210 given two doses of AZD1222 and 26 given two doses of MenACWY control vaccine. Trial participants were enrolled by age into subgroups of 18-55, 56-69 and 70-plus years, and roughly 150, 30 and 60 TCR-sequenced participants, respectively, were included in these subgroups. General study outcomes and caveats: The whole spike protein was spanned by vaccine-associated CD4 TCRs, and dominant responses were seen in regions 160-218 and 743-854. Participants were mostly white British, with more females than males. The authors suggested clonal diversity may have been underestimated. Because no day 14 peak-response samples were available, repertoires were characterized only after the peak T cell response. The 56-69-year group was small, and its depth increase did not reach significance, likely because of low power. Nearly half of unique spike-specific TCRs reportedly recognized epitopes outside regions mutated in the B.1.351 and B.1.1.7 variants. After two AZD1222 doses, spike-specific TCR breadth and depth were significantly higher than at day 0 and than in MenACWY recipients. Only six or seven AZD1222 recipients were SARS-CoV-2 seropositive at baseline, limiting conclusions about previously exposed vaccinees.

The cysteine opens and the phenylalanine closes a CDR3 of 14 amino acids. Just CDR3 DNA is preserved here, 42 bases in frame from base 1. Per the germline V gene, LGHNA is the CDR1 and YSLEER is the CDR2. V sheds 0 bases and J sheds 0 bases, leaving 5 bases between their ends. The label giving this sample's time point can be read as: baseline before first vaccination. Samples from vaccinated people were obtained from the UK trials COV001 and COV002, which included a single-blind randomized controlled phase 2/3 trial of AZD1222 (ChAdOx1 nCoV-19) in healthy adults. For TCRbeta chain sequencing, PBMC samples from trial participants were taken at day 0 and at day 28 after the second dose. The CDR3 regions of human TCRbeta chains were subjected to immunosequencing. On the study's bioinformatics: Repertoire TCRs were checked for matches against a reference library of SARS-CoV-2-specific TCRs that had been generated using the MIRA antigen-specificity platform. Breadth was defined as the fraction of unique TCRs that were SARS-CoV-2-associated, and depth was defined as the fraction of total T cells that were SARS-CoV-2-associated. Each spike-specific TCR was assigned to its reactive spike region and to a CD4 or CD8 class using the MIRA data. Log10-transformed breadth and depth values were compared by one-way ANOVA with Sidak's multiple comparisons tests. TCRdb's version of the immuneACCESS table is confined to in-frame rearrangements and falls short of the full clone set. An unresolved V gene accounts for under half of the shortfall where checked; the remainder is of unknown origin. D and trimming were read from the DNA, whereas the V and J calls and clone size are those reported in that table. Across this sample there are around 150,000 clones, with 80% to 90% seen only once. The ten top clones hold roughly 2% of the sample.

The sequence is built from TRBV4-3 and TRBJ1-1, with no reliable assignment of the D segment. This clonotype was sampled from an adult in good health. The sample consisted of peripheral blood, taken on day 0 of AZD1222 vaccination. The encoded CDR3 is CASSQDELNTEAFF. The DNA is TGCGCCAGCAGCCAAGACGAGCTGAACACTGAAGCTTTCTTT.